One and the same sample provided the 30 T cell receptor beta chains below, sequenced in a study of cytomegalovirus exposure and HLA in healthy donors. In the PCR, 60 Vbeta and 13 Jbeta primers were used. Data came from immunoSEQ multiplex PCR; TCRdb stores just in-frame clones and leaves some out. The sample has 120,000 or so clones; 79% are singletons. Specimen: PBMCs. All receptors come from a man younger than 35 in good health and CMV-seronegative.

This rearrangement joins TRBV6-5 to TRBJ2-5, with 7 bases identical to TRBD1. The J call may be in error: the DNA end matches TRBJ2-7 better. Per the germline V gene, CDR1 is MNHEY and CDR2 is SVGAGI. This CDR3 has 13 amino acids. The CDR3: CASTTGSNYEQYF. The DNA of the CDR3 is TGTGCCAGCACGACAGGGTCAAATTACGAGCAGTACTTC.

The chain employs TRBV29-1 and TRBJ2-1; perhaps TRBD2 as D (6 bases). V was cut by 8 bases and J by 7 bases, with 18 bases left in between. CDR3 size: 13 residues. The V gene's germline CDR1 is SQVTM and CDR2 ANQGSEA. CDR3: CSPLMGGLNEQFF. CDR3 coding DNA: TGCAGCCCCTTGATGGGAGGTCTTAATGAGCAGTTCTTC.

In DNA form, the CDR3 reads TGCGCCAGCAGCCAGGACAGGGGATTTAACTATGGCTACACCTTC. It encodes CASSQDRGFNYGYTF. This chain joins TRBV5-1 and TRBJ1-2; 9 bases agree with TRBD1. The CDR3 extends over 15 amino acids. V lost 4 bases, J lost 1 base, and 5 bases stayed unmatched. CDR1 and CDR2 (germline): SGHRS, YFSETQ.

The CDR3 DNA sequence: TGTGCCAGCAGCCAAGGACAGGGACTAGCGGGAGGGTCTTTCTTC. Its protein is CASSQGQGLAGGSFF. The V call is TRBV28, the J call TRBJ2-1; 16 bases fit TRBD2. With 6 bases clipped from V and 16 bases from J, the junction kept 12 bases outside the gene matches. Germline V gene sequence: CDR1 MDHEN, CDR2 SYDVKM. The CDR3 is 15 amino acids. Together with reference TRBV28 and TRBJ2-1, the CDR3 gives the full variable domain: DVKVTQSSRYLVKRTGEKVFLECVQDMDHENMFWYRQDPGLGLRLIYFSYDVKMKEKGDIPEGYSVSREKKERFSLILESASTNQTSMYLCASSQGQGLAGGSFFGPGTRLTVL.

This clone appeared a few times. The chain couples TRBV5-1 to TRBJ1-4, with a possible D match to TRBD1 (6 bases). In germline, CDR1 is SGHRS, CDR2 YFSETQ. The CDR3 runs to 16 residues. V lost 1 base to trimming and J lost 5 bases, with 15 bases between them. CDR3 DNA: TGCGCCAGCAGCTTGTTTCCGGCAGGGGAGAATGAAAAACTGTTTTTT. Translating it yields CASSLFPAGENEKLFF.

This chain uses TRBV18 with TRBJ1-4, with 12 bases identical to TRBD1. Trimming cost V 1 base and J 10 bases; bases outside gene matches: 4. Per the germline V gene, CDR1 is KGHSH and CDR2 is LQKENI. This CDR3 has 15 residues. The CDR3 loop is CASSPQGQGARKLFF. The CDR3 coding sequence is TGTGCCAGCTCACCACAGGGACAGGGGGCGAGAAAACTGTTTTTT.

This chain connects TRBV29-1 to TRBJ2-5; TRBD1 aligns across 11 bases. The end of the DNA fits TRBJ2-7 better, so the J call may be wrong. The germline V gene has CDR1 SQVTM and CDR2 ANQGSEA. This CDR3 contains 13 residues. CDR3 nucleotides: TGCAGCGTGCCGGGACAGGGGGGCTACGAGCAGTACTTC. It yields the protein CSVPGQGGYEQYF.

The chain combines TRBV6-5 with TRBJ2-1; 8 bases are shared with TRBD2. Trimming at V came to 6 bases and at J to 0 bases, leaving 4 bases not matched to a gene. This CDR3 has 15 amino acids. From germline, CDR1 is MNHEY and CDR2 SVGAGI. The CDR3 protein is CASSRSGNSYNEQFF. CDR3 nucleotides: TGTGCCAGCAGCCGTAGCGGGAACTCCTACAATGAGCAGTTCTTC.

V is TRBV29-1 and J is TRBJ1-4, with 10 bases that match TRBD1. V dropped 4 bases and J dropped 7; count of bases not matched to a gene: 3. This CDR3 region has 13 residues. Germline V gene lookup returns CDR1 SQVTM and CDR2 ANQGSEA. The CDR3 DNA follows: TGCAGCGTTGGACAGGGGGCGAGTGAAAAACTGTTTTTT. Translated, it gives CSVGQGASEKLFF.

The chain recombines TRBV19 with TRBJ1-2; D unclear. Trimming shortened V by 7 bases and J by 5 bases, and 11 bases separated the two germline ends. The CDR3 covers 12 residues. In germline, CDR1 is LNHDA, CDR2 SQIVND (reference sequence). The chain's CDR3 is CASKAGLYGYTF. CDR3 DNA sequence: TGTGCCAGTAAGGCAGGTTTATATGGCTACACCTTC.

J is TRBJ2-7 and V is TRBV30, with 7 positions matching TRBD1. The CDR3 sequence is 15 residues long. Per germline, CDR1 GTSNPN and CDR2 SVGIG (reference sequence). V lost 2 bases and J lost 0; bases outside the gene matches: 7. CDR3 in amino acids: CAWSPGQAVSYEQYV. CDR3 bases: TGTGCCTGGAGTCCCGGACAGGCCGTCTCCTACGAGCAGTACGTC.

This clone turned up a few times. This chain uses TRBV19 with TRBJ2-3; no reliable D call. V was shortened by 4 bases and J by 2 bases, with 10 bases between the two germline ends. CDR3 length: 14 amino acids. Germline loops: CDR1 LNHDA, CDR2 SQIVND (reference sequence). In nucleotides, the CDR3 is TGTGCCAGTAGTAACTTGATATCCACAGATACGCAGTATTTT. This gives the protein CASSNLISTDTQYF. Full variable domain (rest looked up from reference TRBV19 and TRBJ2-3): DGGITQSPKYLFRKEGQNVTLSCEQNLNHDAMYWYRQDPGQGLRLIYYSQIVNDFQKGDIAEGYSVSREKKESFPLTVTSAQKNPTAFYLCASSNLISTDTQYFGPGTRLTVL.

The chain couples TRBV4-3 to TRBJ2-7, with 11 bases matching TRBD2. Germline values: CDR1 LGHNA, CDR2 YSLEER. V lost 1 base and J lost 1; bases outside the gene matches: 6. This CDR3 has 17 residues. The CDR3: CASSQGPTSGDSYEQYF. As DNA, the CDR3 is TGCGCCAGCAGCCAAGGGCCGACTAGCGGGGATTCCTACGAGCAGTACTTC.

The V call is TRBV18, the J call TRBJ1-3; no clear D gene. This CDR3 has 14 residues. V shed 5 bases and J shed 0 bases, with 8 bases lying between them. Germline values: CDR1 KGHSH, CDR2 LQKENI. Here the CDR3 reads CASSSNSSGNTIYF. The CDR3 DNA follows: TGTGCCAGCTCATCCAACAGCTCTGGAAACACCATATATTTT.

This sequence joins TRBV7-6 and TRBJ2-7, with 7 bases lining up with TRBD1. Germline CDR1 SGHVS, CDR2 FNYEAQ. V lost 6 bases, J lost 7 bases, and 12 bases stayed unmatched. This CDR3 has 14 amino acids. The CDR3 is CASRATGVGREQYF. The DNA of the CDR3 is TGTGCCAGCAGGGCTACAGGGGTAGGGCGTGAGCAGTACTTC.

The rearrangement uses TRBV19 and TRBJ2-3; TRBD1 agrees at 7 bases. The germline V gene has CDR1 LNHDA and CDR2 SQIVND (reference sequence). V lost 5 bases to trimming and J lost 6 bases; unmatched junction nucleotides: 11. The CDR3 is 15 residues long. CDR3 nucleotide sequence: TGTGCCAGTAGTCTGGCGACAGGGATTACGGATACGCAGTATTTT. Protein sequence: CASSLATGITDTQYF.

This clone appeared a few times. The chain has TRBV13 and TRBJ2-1; TRBD1 might be the D (5 bases). V shed 2 bases and J shed 10 bases, with 15 bases lying between them. This CDR3 comprises 14 residues. CDR1 and CDR2 (germline): PRHDT, FYEKMQ (reference sequence). CDR3 sequence (DNA): TGTGCCAGCAGCTTACCCGAGGACACCTGGGAGCAGTTCTTC. Its translation: CASSLPEDTWEQFF.

There are a few counts of this clone. The chain is built from TRBV5-1 and TRBJ1-2; D gene unclear. The V end was cut by 0 bases, the J end by 8 bases, with 11 bases between. The CDR3 sequence is 13 residues long. Germline V gives CDR1 SGHRS, CDR2 YFSETQ. The CDR3 DNA reads TGCGCCAGCAGCTTGGTAGTCGGGGTCGGCTACACCTTC. This encodes CASSLVVGVGYTF.

The chain combines TRBV19 with TRBJ2-3, with TRBD2 matching over 14 bases. The V segment lost 3 bases and the J segment 7 bases; nucleotides outside the gene matches: 15. The CDR3 is 19 residues long. The germline CDR1 and CDR2 sequences are LNHDA and SQIVND (reference sequence). This chain's CDR3 is CASSMDSGRLAGGLYTQYF. The CDR3 DNA sequence: TGTGCCAGTAGTATGGATTCGGGGCGACTAGCGGGAGGGCTCTATACGCAGTATTTT.

The genes are TRBV28 and TRBJ2-3; 10 bases agree with TRBD2. CDR1 MDHEN and CDR2 SYDVKM come from the germline V gene. V shed 2 bases, J shed 4 bases, and the junction held 6 bases outside the gene matches. This CDR3 has 16 amino acids. CDR3 DNA: TGTGCCAGCAGTTTACCTAGCGGGGGACGATCAGATACGCAGTATTTT. Its protein is CASSLPSGGRSDTQYF. The full variable domain, in which reference TRBV28 and TRBJ2-3 provide the parts outside the CDR3, is DVKVTQSSRYLVKRTGEKVFLECVQDMDHENMFWYRQDPGLGLRLIYFSYDVKMKEKGDIPEGYSVSREKKERFSLILESASTNQTSMYLCASSLPSGGRSDTQYFGPGTRLTVL.

J is TRBJ2-5 and V is TRBV7-9; 8 positions match TRBD1. Germline V gene sequence: CDR1 SEHNR, CDR2 FQNEAQ (reference sequence). V trimming: 0 bases; J trimming: 3 bases; junction bases outside the gene matches: 9. The CDR3 sequence is 17 residues long. The CDR3 DNA reads as TGTGCCAGCAGCTTAGCGGTACAGGGGGTAGGAAAAGAGACCCAGTACTTC. Its protein product is CASSLAVQGVGKETQYF.

The V and J genes are TRBV19 and TRBJ2-7, with D unclear. CDR3 length: 14 amino acids. Trimming pared 6 bases from V and 3 bases from J, leaving 15 bases between. Germline V gene lookup returns CDR1 LNHDA and CDR2 SQIVND (reference sequence). CDR3 amino acids: CASRLRVLYYEQYF. CDR3 DNA: TGTGCCAGTAGACTCCGGGTCTTGTACTACGAGCAGTACTTC.

This chain joins TRBV14 and TRBJ2-3; the D gene is possibly TRBD2 (6 bases). The V and J ends lost 0 bases and 3 bases respectively, with 16 bases between them. The CDR3 is 17 residues long. CDR1 and CDR2 (germline): SGHDN, FVKESK. In DNA form, the CDR3 reads TGTGCCAGCAGCCAAGATTGGGATAGCGGAGGGACAGATACGCAGTATTTT. Translating it yields CASSQDWDSGGTDTQYF. Full variable domain (missing parts from reference TRBV14 and TRBJ2-3): EAGVTQFPSHSVIEKGQTVTLRCDPISGHDNLYWYRRVMGKEIKFLLHFVKESKQDESGMPNNRFLAERTGGTYSTLKVQPAELEDSGVYFCASSQDWDSGGTDTQYFGPGTRLTVL.

The chain couples TRBV2 to TRBJ1-1, with D hard to call. V lost 2 bases and J 7 bases, leaving 11 bases between the germline ends. Germline assignment: CDR1 SNHLY and CDR2 FYNNEI. The CDR3 is 13 residues long. The CDR3 loop is CASSEIEGSEAFF. The DNA for the CDR3 is TGTGCCAGCAGTGAAATTGAGGGCAGTGAAGCTTTCTTT.

This clone was found a few times. V and J are TRBV5-1 and TRBJ2-3; the match to TRBD2 covers 12 bases. V lost 4 bases, J lost 6 bases, and 9 bases stayed unmatched. This CDR3 comprises 16 residues. The germline gives CDR1 SGHRS, CDR2 YFSETQ. For the CDR3, the DNA is TGCGCCAGCAGCCCGTCGTGGACTAGCGGGGCGGATACGCAGTATTTT. Its translation is CASSPSWTSGADTQYF.

The chain carries TRBV27 and TRBJ1-1; D is undetermined. V shed 1 base and J shed 1 base, with 10 bases lying between them. Germline lookup yields CDR1 MNHEY and CDR2 SMNVEV (reference sequence). The CDR3 runs to 15 residues. The CDR3 is CASSLYPGSNTEAFF. The CDR3 DNA reads as TGTGCCAGCAGTTTATACCCAGGATCGAACACTGAAGCTTTCTTT.

This chain connects TRBV11-2 to TRBJ2-5; TRBD1 matches 7 bases. Germline V lookup: CDR1 SGHAT, CDR2 FQNNGV. V trimming: 5 bases; J trimming: 1 base; junction bases outside the gene matches: 4. This CDR3 contains 14 residues. The CDR3 sequence: CASSRDRVQETQYF. CDR3 nucleotide sequence: TGTGCCAGCAGCCGAGACAGGGTCCAAGAGACCCAGTACTTC.

V usage is TRBV18 and J usage is TRBJ2-7; the D gene is possibly TRBD2 (5 bases). With 2 bases removed from V and 2 bases from J, the gap between germline ends came to 13 bases. This CDR3 has 15 amino acids. Germline-derived CDR1 and CDR2 are KGHSH and LQKENI. CDR3 sequence: CASSPSEESTYEQYF. The CDR3 DNA follows: TGTGCCAGCTCACCATCGGAGGAGTCCACCTACGAGCAGTACTTC.

The rearrangement links TRBV27 to TRBJ1-3, with D perhaps matching TRBD1 (6 bases). Germline lookup yields CDR1 MNHEY and CDR2 SMNVEV (reference sequence). V was pared by 7 bases and J by 7 bases, with 17 bases between. The length of the CDR3 is 14 residues. The CDR3 sequence is CASTVGDKDNTIYF. CDR3 nucleotide sequence: TGTGCCAGCACCGTCGGGGACAAGGACAACACCATATATTTT.

This clone was observed a single time. The chain recombines TRBV30 with TRBJ2-2, with TRBD2 identical over 7 bases. Germline V gene lookup returns CDR1 GTSNPN and CDR2 SVGIG (reference sequence). Germline trimming cut 5 bases from V and 5 bases from J; bases unmatched to any gene: 5. The CDR3 spans 13 residues. CDR3 DNA sequence: TGTGCCTGGTACGGGGGGAGGACCGGGGAGCTGTTTTTT. Residues: CAWYGGRTGELFF.